These 8 T cell receptor beta chains share one sample of origin, sequenced in a study of T cells in Graves' hyperthyroidism and ophthalmopathy. The source material, RNA transcripts, was used to amplify TCR beta CDR3 regions. When the TCR CDR3 underwent first-round RT-PCR, the HTBI primer set was used. One entry per CDR3 protein results from TCRdb running MiXCR on the multiplex PCR reads. The table has about 520,000 distinct CDR3 sequences, approximately 25% seen once. Material for sequencing was blood. The receptors stem from a woman under 40 with Graves' ophthalmopathy.

This clonotype was seen more than once but under ten times. A much larger clone lies one base from this, so it may be a read error. The chain couples TRBV15 to TRBJ2-2, with 9 bases that match TRBD2. CDR3 size: 15 residues. The germline CDR1 and CDR2 sequences are LNHNV and YYDKDF (reference sequence). The CDR3 nucleotides are TGTGCCACCAGCAGAGATGGCGGGGGGGCCCGGGAGCTGTGTTTT. Its translation: CATSRDGGGARELCF.

This clonotype was observed many times. The chain has TRBV15 and TRBJ2-2, with TRBD1 identical over 8 bases. After removal of 3 bases from V and 6 bases from J, the junction contained 18 bases not matched to a gene. Germline V gene data show CDR1 as LNHNV and CDR2 as YYDKDF (reference sequence). The CDR3 covers 19 residues. The CDR3 region has the DNA TGTGCCACCAGCAGTGTGCCCCCTAGGGACAGGAATTCCGCCGGGGAGCTGTTTTTT. Amino acid sequence: CATSSVPPRDRNSAGELFF.

This clonotype has at least ten counts. The V gene is TRBV20-1, the J gene TRBJ1-5; no firm D call. The germline V gene has CDR1 DFQATT and CDR2 SNEGSKA (reference sequence). CDR3 size: 12 residues. Trimming shortened V by 3 bases and J by 5 bases, and 8 bases separated the two germline ends. CDR3 residues: CSASAGDQPQHF. In DNA, the CDR3 is TGCAGTGCTAGCGCCGGTGATCAGCCCCAGCATTTT.

This clonotype was detected ten times or more. The chain recombines TRBV7-8 with TRBJ2-7; 9 bases are a match to TRBD2. The V and J ends lost 1 base and 6 bases, in that order; junction bases with no gene match: 7. The CDR3 runs to 15 residues. CDR1 is SGHVS and CDR2 is FQNEAQ in the germline V gene. The CDR3 coding sequence is TGTGCCAGCAGCTTAGTAGGCGGGGGGGCGGCCGAGCAGTACTTC. Its protein product is CASSLVGGGAAEQYF.

This clonotype appeared a few times. The genes are TRBV18 and TRBJ1-2; 7 bases are a match to TRBD1. V dropped 3 bases and J dropped 1; count of bases not matched to a gene: 5. Germline CDR1 is KGHSH and CDR2 is LQKENI. The CDR3 extends over 15 amino acids. The CDR3 DNA follows: TGTGCCAGCTCACCCGGGGACAGCCTTAACTATGGCTACACCTTC. This encodes CASSPGDSLNYGYTF.

This clonotype was seen a few times. V and J are TRBV10-1 and TRBJ1-2; 7 nucleotides line up with TRBD1. The trim removed 2 bases at V and 6 bases at J, leaving 6 bases unmatched. This CDR3 is built from 14 residues. The germline V gene encodes CDR1 WNHNN and CDR2 SYGVQD (reference sequence). The CDR3 nucleotides read TGCGCCAGCAGTGAGCAGGGGGGCCTGGATGGCTACACCTTC. Its translation: CASSEQGGLDGYTF.

This clonotype was counted only a few times. The chain recombines TRBV6-1 with TRBJ1-2; 7 bases align to TRBD1. Trimming cost V 5 bases and J 1 base; bases outside gene matches: 7. CDR1 MNHNS and CDR2 SASEGT come from the germline V gene. CDR3 size: 15 residues. CDR3 protein: CASSRQGKVNYGYTF. For the CDR3, the DNA is TGTGCCAGCAGTCGACAGGGAAAGGTTAACTATGGCTACACCTTC.

This clonotype appeared many times. This sequence joins TRBV15 and TRBJ2-5, with D perhaps matching TRBD2 (5 bases). The CDR3 contains 16 residues. The V end was cut by 0 bases, the J end by 4 bases, with 15 bases between. CDR1 is LNHNV, CDR2 YYDKDF, per germline (reference sequence). The DNA for the CDR3 is TGTGCCACCAGCAGAGACCCACGAGGGTCGGGAGAGACCCAGTACTTC. Translated, it gives CATSRDPRGSGETQYF.